The 3 T cell receptor beta chains below were found in one sample sequenced in a study of T-cell reconstitution after alpha-beta-depleted transplantation in children. Unique molecular identifiers were built into the TCRbeta library. TCRdb fed the PCR reads into MiXCR, producing one record per CDR3 protein. The table lists fewer than 150,000 distinct CDR3 sequences, around 9.8% of them singletons. Sequences were derived from PBMCs, mostly from graft donor cells, sampled 180 days after TCRalphabeta/CD19-depleted stem cell transplant. The receptors here all came from a girl under three years old who had a stem cell transplant for combined immunodeficiency, so the T cells may come from the graft donor.

The V gene is TRBV28, the J gene TRBJ2-7; 7 bases are shared with TRBD2. The CDR3 spans 16 residues. Per germline, CDR1 MDHEN and CDR2 SYDVKM. V shed 5 bases and J 1 base; nucleotides not matched to a gene: 11. The DNA for the CDR3 is TGTGCCAGCAGTCCCCTGGGAGGGGCCGGATCCTACGAGCAGTACTTC. Encoded protein: CASSPLGGAGSYEQYF.

This clonotype was seen ten or more times. The genes are TRBV5-1 and TRBJ2-3, with D maybe TRBD1 (5 bases). The CDR3 contains 13 residues. Germline lookup yields CDR1 SGHRS and CDR2 YFSETQ. The V end was cut by 4 bases, the J end by 2 bases, with 8 bases between. As DNA, the CDR3 is TGCGCCAGCAGCATAGGGGACACAGATACGCAGTATTTT. Amino acids: CASSIGDTDTQYF.

This clonotype was counted between two and nine times. V gene TRBV4-1 combines with J gene TRBJ2-1, with D possibly matching TRBD2 (7 bases). Trimming shortened V by 4 bases and J by 15 bases, and 16 bases separated the two germline ends. This CDR3 contains 12 residues. Germline V gives CDR1 MGHRA, CDR2 YSYEKL. CDR3 nucleotide sequence: TGCGCCAGCAGCCTGGGGGGGGCGGCAAGGTTCTTC. This encodes CASSLGGAARFF.